This T cell receptor beta chain was sequenced in a study of blood T cell repertoires in COVID-19. The wider study: Researchers got acute and convalescent COVID-19 samples from the United States, Italy and Spain. PBMCs, B-cell-depleted T cells, or T cells provided the cDNA or gDNA that made up the material.

V gave up 0 bases and J gave up 6 bases, with 14 bases separating them. CDR3 length: 15 residues. Germline CDR1 is MDHEN and CDR2 is SYDVKM. Profiling relied on immunoSEQ multiplex PCR, and the TCRdb table lists in-frame clones only, not all of them. The sample includes over 150,000 clones, roughly 72% of them seen just once. This receptor was identified in an elderly woman with acute or convalescent COVID-19. This rearrangement joins TRBV28 to TRBJ1-1; D perhaps matches TRBD1 (6 bases). Material: peripheral blood. DNA of the CDR3: TGTGCCAGCAGTTTATGGCAGGGGAGTGGGGCTGAAGCTTTCTTT. This encodes CASSLWQGSGAEAFF.